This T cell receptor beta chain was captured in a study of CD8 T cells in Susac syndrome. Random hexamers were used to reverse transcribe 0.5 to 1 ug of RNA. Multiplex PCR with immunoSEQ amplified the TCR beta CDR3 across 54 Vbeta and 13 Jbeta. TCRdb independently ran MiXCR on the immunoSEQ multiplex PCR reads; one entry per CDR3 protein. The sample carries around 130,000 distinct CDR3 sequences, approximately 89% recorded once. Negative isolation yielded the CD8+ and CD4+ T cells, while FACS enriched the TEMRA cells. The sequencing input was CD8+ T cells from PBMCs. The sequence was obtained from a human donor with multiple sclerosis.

The DNA for the CDR3 is TGTGCCAGCAGCTTAGTTCTAGCCGGGGAGACCCAGTACTTC. Translated: CASSLVLAGETQYF. V and J are TRBV7-9 and TRBJ2-5; perhaps TRBD2 as D (5 bases). V shed 1 base and J shed 5 bases, with 11 bases lying between them. The CDR3 runs to 14 residues. Germline V gene lookup returns CDR1 SEHNR and CDR2 FQNEAQ (reference sequence).